This T cell receptor beta chain came from a study of STAT5B mutations in CD4+ large granular lymphocyte leukemia. The repertoire was sequenced with immunoSEQ multiplex PCR; TCRdb's copy has only in-frame clones and lacks some. The sample consists of 25,000 to 35,000 clones, roughly 70% of them appearing once. Comments on this clone: The antigen remains unidentified.

Findings and caveats of the study: Main leukemic clonotypes were patient-specific, but roughly 26% appeared at low frequency elsewhere. Compared with healthy controls (2/35), patient top clones favored TRBV06 (8/27).

Trimming removed 3 bases from V and 2 bases from J; junction bases left unmatched: 6. This CDR3 is 16 amino acids long. The germline V gene has CDR1 MNHNS and CDR2 SASEGT. The chain joins TRBV6-1 to TRBJ2-3; 9 bases map to TRBD2. The sequence derives from a human donor in good health. Sequences were obtained from CD4+ T cells from blood buffy coats. Written as DNA, the CDR3 is TGTGCCAGCAGTGACCTAGCGGGGACTCCCACAGATACGCAGTATTTT. Its protein is CASSDLAGTPTDTQYF.